The next 23 T cell receptor beta chains were all read from a single sample in a study of cytomegalovirus exposure and HLA in healthy donors (TCRdb year 2017). Library preparation was by the immunoSEQ multiplex PCR assay. A mixture of 60 forward primers for TCR Vbeta segments and 13 reverse primers for TCR Jbeta segments was used in the multiplex PCR. TCRdb provides this immuneACCESS table in a form limited to in-frame rearrangements. Some clones are lacking; in checked studies, under half of them reflect an unresolved V gene, and why the rest are absent is not known. Here the sample has about 55,000 clones; roughly three fifths occur a single time. 10% to 15% of the sample lies in the top ten. Sequences were obtained from PBMCs. The receptors stem from a human donor in good health.

This clone was counted a few times. The rearrangement uses TRBV4-2 and TRBJ1-3, with D possibly matching TRBD1 (5 bases). CDR3 size: 15 residues. Trimming pared 0 bases from V and 2 bases from J, leaving 8 bases between. The germline CDR1 and CDR2 sequences are LGHNA and YNFKEQ. Here the CDR3 reads CASSQDRGPGNTIYF. Written as DNA, the CDR3 is TGTGCCAGCAGCCAAGATAGGGGCCCTGGAAACACCATATATTTT.

The genes are TRBV6-1 and TRBJ1-2; D is unclear. Germline lookup yields CDR1 MNHNS and CDR2 SASEGT. CDR3 length: 16 amino acids. V dropped 3 bases and J dropped 7 bases, with 21 bases sitting between them. DNA of the CDR3: TGTGCCAGCAGTGAGTGGGCAGAACAACTCCGTAGTGGCTACACCTTC. Translated, it gives CASSEWAEQLRSGYTF.

The V gene is TRBV5-6, the J gene TRBJ1-3, with 9 nucleotides matching TRBD1. Germline V gives CDR1 SGHDT, CDR2 YYEEEE. After removal of 1 base from V and 2 bases from J, the junction contained 4 bases not matched to a gene. CDR3 length equals 16 residues. The CDR3 sequence: CASSLWDRAAGNTIYF. The CDR3 DNA reads TGTGCCAGCAGCTTGTGGGACAGGGCAGCTGGAAACACCATATATTTT.

The CDR3 loop reads CASSQGRRQGNEKLFF. Here the CDR3 DNA reads TGTGCCAGCAGCCAAGGCAGGAGACAGGGTAATGAAAAACTGTTTTTT. J is TRBJ1-4 and V is TRBV14; TRBD1 matches at 7 bases. The CDR3 loop spans 16 amino acids. The junction had 6 bases not matched to a gene; V was cut back by 1 base and J by 4 bases. Germline V gene lookup returns CDR1 SGHDN and CDR2 FVKESK.

This chain links TRBV5-4 with TRBJ2-3, with 11 bases lining up with TRBD1. The germline CDR1 and CDR2 sequences are SGHNT and YYREEE (reference sequence). Trimming at V came to 4 bases and at J to 3 bases, leaving 7 bases not matched to a gene. This CDR3 has 16 amino acids. CDR3 protein: CASSPGQGALTDTQYF. CDR3 coding DNA: TGTGCCAGCAGCCCTGGACAGGGGGCGCTTACAGATACGCAGTATTTT.

This clone was counted a few times. This chain's CDR3 is CASSRGPRLDEQFF. DNA of the CDR3: TGTGCCAGCTCCCGGGGTCCCCGATTGGATGAGCAGTTCTTC. The rearrangement uses TRBV9 and TRBJ2-1; D is possibly TRBD2 (5 bases). Germline V CDR1 and CDR2: SGDLS, YYNGEE. Trimming removed 7 bases at V and 8 bases at J, with 19 bases between. The CDR3 runs 14 residues.

J is TRBJ2-7 and V is TRBV7-8; tentative D call: TRBD1 (5 bases). The CDR3 is 17 residues long. Trimming removed 4 bases at V and 0 bases at J, with 19 bases between. In germline, CDR1 is SGHVS, CDR2 FQNEAQ. As DNA, the CDR3 is TGTGCCAGCAGCTCAGACACCATCTTGACAGCCTCCTACGAGCAGTACTTC. Its translation: CASSSDTILTASYEQYF.

This clone was detected a few times. V usage is TRBV2 and J usage is TRBJ2-7; 7 bases map to TRBD1. CDR1 and CDR2 from the germline V gene are SNHLY and FYNNEI. The CDR3 spans 14 residues. J lost 2 bases, V lost 3 bases, and 4 bases had no gene match. The CDR3 DNA reads as TGTGCCAGCAGTGACGGGCAGGGGGCCTACGAGCAGTACTTC. Encoded protein: CASSDGQGAYEQYF.

In DNA, the CDR3 is TGTGCCAGCAGTTACTCACTAGCTGGAGAGACCCAGTACTTC. The encoded protein is CASSYSLAGETQYF. This sequence joins TRBV6-6 and TRBJ2-5, with D possibly matching TRBD2 (6 bases). Trimming cost V 0 bases and J 4 bases, with 9 bases left between them. Germline CDR1 MNHNY, CDR2 SVGAGI (reference sequence). CDR3 length equals 14 residues.

This clone was counted a few times. Here the CDR3 reads CAWSVYGGTEAFF. In DNA form, the CDR3 reads TGTGCCTGGAGTGTTTATGGGGGGACTGAAGCTTTCTTT. The rearrangement uses TRBV30 and TRBJ1-1, with D perhaps TRBD1 (5 bases). Germline CDR1 is GTSNPN and CDR2 is SVGIG (reference sequence). The CDR3 contains 13 residues. With 0 bases removed from V and 5 bases from J, the gap between germline ends came to 10 bases.

This clone was found a few times. A junction end diverges from the germline sequence, so it may reflect a read error. The chain employs TRBV5-7 and TRBJ1-2; 8 positions agree with TRBD1. TRBV5-7 is placed among ORFs of uncertain function. The CDR3 is made up of 14 amino acids. The CDR3 sequence is CASRRTGINYGYPF. For the CDR3, the DNA is TGTGCCAGCAGGAGGACAGGGATAAACTATGGCTACCCCTTC.

This clone was found many times. This chain connects TRBV5-8 to TRBJ2-7; TRBD1 matches 8 bases. Looked up from germline, CDR1 is SGHTS and CDR2 is YDEGEE. This CDR3 spans 14 amino acids. The V gene end was trimmed by 0 bases and the J gene end by 5 bases; junction bases not matched to a gene: 4. CDR3 bases: TGTGCCAGCAGCTTGGAACAGGGGGTCCACGAGCAGTACTTC. This sequence encodes CASSLEQGVHEQYF. The complete variable domain, with remaining parts taken from reference TRBV5-8 and TRBJ2-7, reads EAGVTQSPTHLIKTRGQQATLRCSPISGHTSVYWYQQALGLGLQFLLWYDEGEERNRGNFPPRFSGRQFPNYSSELNVNALELEDSALYLCASSLEQGVHEQYFGPGTRLTVT.

This clone was seen only a few times. This chain joins TRBV13 and TRBJ2-5; no firm D call. This CDR3 has 15 amino acids. Germline V gene sequence: CDR1 PRHDT, CDR2 FYEKMQ (reference sequence). The V end was cut by 2 bases, the J end by 1 base, with 11 bases between. The CDR3: CASSLRSAVQETQYF. CDR3 DNA sequence: TGTGCCAGCAGCTTACGGTCGGCGGTCCAAGAGACCCAGTACTTC.

The J gene is TRBJ2-1, the V gene TRBV5-4; D is possibly TRBD1 (6 bases). V was trimmed by 3 bases and J by 2 bases, leaving 9 bases between them. The CDR3 has 14 amino acids. Germline CDR1 reads SGHNT; CDR2 reads YYREEE (reference sequence). DNA of the CDR3: TGTGCCAGCAGCTACAGGGACACCTACAATGAGCAGTTCTTC. It codes for CASSYRDTYNEQFF.

The chain has TRBV18 and TRBJ2-3, with a weak D call TRBD1 (7 bases). CDR3 length: 16 residues. V was cut by 2 bases and J by 4 bases, with 16 bases left in between. Germline CDR1 reads KGHSH; CDR2 reads LQKENI. In DNA, the CDR3 is TGTGCCAGCTCACCAGGGACGAGCAGGGGGGCAGATACGCAGTATTTT. Translation: CASSPGTSRGADTQYF. Full variable domain (missing parts from reference TRBV18 and TRBJ2-3): NAGVMQNPRHLVRRRGQEARLRCSPMKGHSHVYWYRQLPEEGLKFMVYLQKENIIDESGMPKERFSAEFPKEGPSILRIQQVVRGDSAAYFCASSPGTSRGADTQYFGPGTRLTVL.

This clone has only a few counts. The chain couples TRBV6-4 to TRBJ2-1, with D possibly matching TRBD2 (7 bases). V shed 6 bases and J shed 0 bases, with 15 bases lying between them. Germline V gene lookup returns CDR1 MRHNA and CDR2 SNTAGT. The CDR3 consists of 16 residues. CDR3 loop: CASRAQGLSSYNEQFF. CDR3 coding DNA: TGTGCCAGCAGAGCACAGGGACTAAGCTCCTACAATGAGCAGTTCTTC.

This clone showed up just a few times. The chain recombines TRBV7-9 with TRBJ1-2, with a tentative D call TRBD1 (6 bases). V was shortened by 6 bases and J by 8 bases, with 19 bases between the two germline ends. The CDR3 length is 14 residues. The germline V gene has CDR1 SEHNR and CDR2 FQNEAQ (reference sequence). The CDR3 sequence: CASRTAGTTNGYTF. Here the CDR3 DNA reads TGTGCCAGCAGGACCGCCGGGACAACCAACGGCTACACCTTC.

The chain links TRBV12-5 to TRBJ2-1; 7 bases line up with TRBD2. This CDR3 is 14 amino acids long. Germline V gives CDR1 LGHNT, CDR2 FRNRAP. V lost 1 base to trimming and J lost 4 bases; unmatched junction nucleotides: 1. The CDR3 protein is CASGLAGGYNEQFF. The CDR3 DNA follows: TGTGCTAGTGGTTTGGCGGGGGGTTACAATGAGCAGTTCTTC.

V gene TRBV19 combines with J gene TRBJ1-2; D ambiguous. Deletions cut 0 bases from V and 13 bases from J, with 9 bases between. Germline V gene lookup returns CDR1 LNHDA and CDR2 SQIVND (reference sequence). CDR3 length: 11 amino acids. CDR3 residues: CASSIDLLATF. The CDR3 bases are TGTGCCAGTAGTATAGATCTACTAGCCACCTTC.

The genes are TRBV6-5 and TRBJ1-1, with 9 bases identical to TRBD1. The CDR3 runs to 14 residues. J gave up 1 base and V 7 bases, and 4 bases lay outside the gene matches. Per the germline V gene, CDR1 is MNHEY and CDR2 is SVGAGI. The CDR3 sequence: CASTNRGPNTEAFF. The CDR3 DNA is TGTGCCAGCACAAACAGGGGGCCGAACACTGAAGCTTTCTTT.

This chain uses TRBV9 with TRBJ1-5, with TRBD1 matching 7 bases. Germline values: CDR1 SGDLS, CDR2 YYNGEE. V lost 3 bases to trimming and J lost 2 bases; unmatched junction nucleotides: 5. The CDR3 runs 15 residues. CDR3 in amino acids: CASSDMQGGNQPQHF. DNA for the CDR3: TGTGCCAGCAGCGATATGCAGGGGGGCAATCAGCCCCAGCATTTT.

The chain combines TRBV5-1 with TRBJ2-1, with 9 nucleotides matching TRBD1. The CDR3 is 15 residues long. The junction had 7 bases not matched to a gene; V was cut back by 2 bases and J by 7 bases. CDR1 is SGHRS and CDR2 is YFSETQ in the germline V gene. Here the CDR3 DNA reads TGCGCCAGCAGCTTAACAGGGGGCCTCTTGAATGAGCAGTTCTTC. This translates into CASSLTGGLLNEQFF.

This clone was detected only a few times. This sequence joins TRBV28 and TRBJ2-2; 7 positions match TRBD2. CDR1 is MDHEN and CDR2 is SYDVKM in the germline V gene. This CDR3 is 16 amino acids long. The ends lost 6 bases at V and 1 base at J; junction bases unmatched: 8. The CDR3 loop reads CASSTRRGVNTGELFF. The CDR3 DNA reads TGTGCCAGCAGCACCAGACGGGGGGTGAACACCGGGGAGCTGTTTTTT.